These T cell receptor beta chains were read from a single sample in a study of blood T cell repertoires in COVID-19. Sequenced by immunoSEQ multiplex PCR; TCRdb stores in-frame clones only, minus some. The sample records some 45,000 clones, 91% being singletons. The source material was peripheral blood. The receptor set was obtained from a man aged 70 or older with active COVID-19. The CDR3 runs from the conserved cysteine through the conserved F or W. The order of the fields is clone size, J gene, V gene, D gene, CDR3 DNA, CDR3 protein. The D gene is left open where the match is weak. Size values are once, few and many counts, or a class for expanded clones, and some rows have none.

-	TRBJ1-6	TRBV5-1	-	TGCGCCAGCAGCAACCGACCGACAGTGGAGAATTCACCCCTCCACTTT	CASSNRPTVENSPLHF
-	TRBJ1-1	TRBV11-3	-	TGTGCCAGCAGCCCCACAGGGAGGGGGACTGAAGCTTTCTTT	CASSPTGRGTEAFF
-	TRBJ1-4	TRBV5-6	-	TGTGCCAGCAGCTGGGGGGGCAGTGCAACTAATGAAAAACTGTTTTTT	CASSWGGSATNEKLFF
once	TRBJ2-7	TRBV15	-	TGTGCCACCAGAACAGGGAAGGGCTCCTACGAGCAGTACTTC	CATRTGKGSYEQYF
-	TRBJ2-7	TRBV6-2/TRBV6-3	-	TGTGCCAGCAGTTACCCCCACCAGGGCACCTACGAGCAGTACTTC	CASSYPHQGTYEQYF
-	TRBJ2-3	TRBV27	TRBD1	TGTGCCACCAAAGCAAGGGGGCAAAGGGGAGATACGCAGTATTTT	CATKARGQRGDTQYF
-	TRBJ2-5	TRBV6-5	-	TGTGCCAGCAGCCGGGAACTCGCAGAGACCCAGTACTTC	CASSRELAETQYF
-	TRBJ1-2	TRBV7-2	-	TGTGCCAGCAGCTCGGGGAGGGGTAACTATGGCTACACCTTC	CASSSGRGNYGYTF
-	TRBJ2-7	TRBV12-5	TRBD1	TGTGCTAGGGACCCAAGGGGCGACAGGGAATATCGGTCCTACGAGCAGTACTTC	CARDPRGDREYRSYEQYF
once	TRBJ2-5	TRBV5-1	-	TGCGCCAGCAGCTCGGGGAACTACCGCACACAAGAGACCCAGTACTTC	CASSSGNYRTQETQYF
-	TRBJ1-1	TRBV5-1	-	TGCGCCAGCAGCTTTTCGGGACAGAACACTGAAGCTTTCTTT	CASSFSGQNTEAFF
-	TRBJ2-5	TRBV5-1	TRBD2	TGCGCCAGCAGCTCGGTACCTAGCGGGGGGGAGGAGACCCAGTACTTC	CASSSVPSGGEETQYF
-	TRBJ2-7	TRBV5-4	TRBD1	TGTGCCAGCAGCCGACAGGGCGGCGACGAGCAGTACTTC	CASSRQGGDEQYF
-	TRBJ1-1	TRBV28	-	TGTGCCAGCAGTTTCCGTTATGAAGCTTTCTTT	CASSFRYEAFF
-	TRBJ2-2	TRBV13	-	TGTGCCAGCAGCTTAGATGGAGGGAGATCTTGGTCGGGGGAGCTGTTTTTT	CASSLDGGRSWSGELFF
-	TRBJ2-3	TRBV3-1/TRBV3-2	TRBD2	TGTGCCAGCAGCCAAGAGGTCCTAGCGGGGGGCGGAGATACGCAGTATTTT	CASSQEVLAGGGDTQYF
-	TRBJ2-5	TRBV5-5	TRBD2	TGTGCCAGCAGCTTGGGACTAGCGGGGAACCAAGAGACCCAGTACTTC	CASSLGLAGNQETQYF
-	TRBJ1-1	TRBV18	-	TGTGCCAGCTCACCCACCAGCGGGGACACTGAAGCTTTCTTT	CASSPTSGDTEAFF
once	TRBJ1-1	TRBV30	-	TGTGCCTGGAGTGTACACAGGAACACTGAAGCTTTCTTT	CAWSVHRNTEAFF
few	TRBJ1-4	TRBV5-4	TRBD1	TGTGCCAGCAGCTTTCGACAGGGGGATGAAAAACTGTTTTTT	CASSFRQGDEKLFF
once	TRBJ2-3	TRBV27	-	TGTGCCAGCAGTACCCTAACAGATACGCAGTATTTT	CASSTLTDTQYF
-	TRBJ2-3	TRBV5-1	TRBD1	TGCGCCAGCAGTAGGCCGACAGGGCTTACCGATAGCACAGATACGCAGTATTTT	CASSRPTGLTDSTDTQYF
-	TRBJ2-1	TRBV4-2	TRBD2	TGTGCCAGCAGCCAGGGACTAGCGGGGGGCCCCCGCAACAATGAGCAGTTCTTC	CASSQGLAGGPRNNEQFF
-	TRBJ2-2	TRBV6-1	-	TGTGCCAGCAGTGAAAGACTCACGGACGGGGAGCTGTTTTTT	CASSERLTDGELFF
-	TRBJ2-1	TRBV7-3	TRBD2	TGTGCCAGCAGCATGAGCGGGGGGAGAAGCAATGAGCAGTTCTTC	CASSMSGGRSNEQFF
-	TRBJ1-6	TRBV6-5	-	TGTGCCAGCAGTTACTCAGGCAGGGCCGGATCACCCCTCCACTTT	CASSYSGRAGSPLHF
-	TRBJ1-1	TRBV6-5	-	TGTGCCAGCAGCCCCCCTGACTTGCACACTGAAGCTTTCTTT	CASSPPDLHTEAFF
-	TRBJ2-7	TRBV7-9	TRBD1	TGTGCCGGCCGGGACAGCAGAAGTAACGAGCAGTACTTC	CAGRDSRSNEQYF
-	TRBJ2-5	TRBV5-1	TRBD2	TGCGCCAGCAGCTTAGGGACTACCTCAGGAGAGACCCAGTACTTC	CASSLGTTSGETQYF
-	TRBJ1-2	TRBV6-1	-	TGTGCCAGCAGTGTATCACCAGGGGCGATCGGCTATGGCTACACCTTC	CASSVSPGAIGYGYTF
-	TRBJ2-3	TRBV24-1	TRBD1	TGTGCCACCAGTGACCCCGGACAGGGGGGCACAGATACGCAGTATTTT	CATSDPGQGGTDTQYF
-	TRBJ2-1	TRBV7-6	-	TGTGCCAGCAGCTTAGTAGCCCAGTCCTACAATGAGCAGTTCTTC	CASSLVAQSYNEQFF
-	TRBJ1-4	TRBV5-1	TRBD1	TGCGCCAGCAGCAAACAACCGGGACAGGGCAATGAAAAACTGTTTTTT	CASSKQPGQGNEKLFF
-	TRBJ2-3	TRBV6-5	TRBD1	TGTGCCAGCACCGGACAGGGGGTATCAGATACGCAGTATTTT	CASTGQGVSDTQYF
-	TRBJ1-4	TRBV28	TRBD1	TGTGCCAGCAGTTCGACAGGGGTCGGAGAAAAACTGTTTTTT	CASSSTGVGEKLFF
-	TRBJ2-2	TRBV24-1	-	TGTGCCACCAGTGATTTGCCTGTCTTCCCCTCGGACACCGGGGAGCTGTTTTTT	CATSDLPVFPSDTGELFF
-	TRBJ2-1	TRBV5-1	-	TGCGCCAGCAGCTTGGGTACCCGCCCTAGGGGCTCCTACAATGAGCAGTTCTTC	CASSLGTRPRGSYNEQFF
-	TRBJ2-1	TRBV27	-	TGTGCCAGCAGTAACCCGGGACTTAACAATGAGCAGTTCTTC	CASSNPGLNNEQFF
-	TRBJ2-7	TRBV5-6	-	TGTGCCAGCAGCTTTCCTGGACAGTACGAGCAGTACTTC	CASSFPGQYEQYF
-	TRBJ1-1	TRBV28	TRBD1	TGTGCCAGCATGATTGGGACAGGGAACACTGAAGCTTTCTTT	CASMIGTGNTEAFF
once	TRBJ1-1	TRBV5-1	-	TGCGCCAGCAGCTTGGGTAGGGGCTGGGTGAACACTGAAGCTTTCTTT	CASSLGRGWVNTEAFF
-	TRBJ1-2	TRBV3-1/TRBV3-2	-	TGTGCCAGCAGCCAAGCAGGGGAGAACTATGGCTACACCTTC	CASSQAGENYGYTF
-	TRBJ1-6	TRBV9	-	TGTGCCAGCAGCCTTGGCGGGGGTAGATCACCCCTCCACTTT	CASSLGGGRSPLHF
-	TRBJ2-7	TRBV6-5	-	TGTGCCAGCATCGGAGGGGGGGGCCCCTACGAGCAGTACTTC	CASIGGGGPYEQYF
-	TRBJ2-7	TRBV9	-	TGTGCCAGCAGCGAACGACTAGAGAGCCGTGGGGAGCAGTACTTC	CASSERLESRGEQYF
-	TRBJ2-1	TRBV7-3	TRBD1	TGTGCCAGCAGCCGCGGGACAGGGAGGAACAATGAGCAGTTCTTC	CASSRGTGRNNEQFF
-	TRBJ1-6	TRBV3-1/TRBV3-2	-	TGTGCCAGCAGCCAAAGGGGTAATATAGGTTCACCCCTCCACTTT	CASSQRGNIGSPLHF
-	TRBJ1-2	TRBV6-5	TRBD1	TGTGTACTAGGGGGCGCGAGCTACACCTTC	CVLGGASYTF
-	TRBJ1-2	TRBV7-9	-	TGTGCCAGCAGCTTTGGGGCGGCGGATGGCTACACCTTC	CASSFGAADGYTF
-	TRBJ1-6	TRBV19	-	TGTGCCAGTAGTGACAGGACGATTAATTCACCCCTCCACTTT	CASSDRTINSPLHF
-	TRBJ2-2	TRBV7-9	-	TGTGCCAGCAGCTTAATCCCCCCGACAGCCAGCGCGAACACCGGGGAGCTGTTTTTT	CASSLIPPTASANTGELFF
-	TRBJ2-3	TRBV12-3/TRBV12-4	TRBD2	TGTGCCAGCCTTAGCGGGGCTCCAGATACGCAGTATTTT	CASLSGAPDTQYF
-	TRBJ1-1	TRBV6-5	-	TGTGCCAGCGGCTTAACCTCGAACACTGAAGCTTTCTTT	CASGLTSNTEAFF